This section outlines one T cell receptor beta chain sequence together with its context. Its antigen is unidentified. These data are taken from a study of shared clonotypes between healthy human individuals. Study-level findings and limits: In contrast to clonotypes shared by all four donors, non-shared clonotypes had lower generation probabilities.

Generated by immunoSEQ multiplex PCR, the TCRdb table keeps only in-frame clones and is missing some. The sample holds some 500,000 clones; roughly 95% are singletons and the top ten take under 0.065%. Germline lookup yields CDR1 MNHEY and CDR2 SMNVEV (reference sequence). The CDR3 totals 15 residues. Trimming removed 9 bases from V and 2 bases from J; junction bases left unmatched: 12. The chain joins TRBV27 to TRBJ2-7, with 8 nucleotides matching TRBD2. What was sequenced was naive CD4+ T cells sorted from blood. Subset in this sample: CD45RA+ positively selected. The source of this sequence is a woman in her thirties in good health. In nucleotides, the CDR3 is TGTGCCAGTCGCTCCCGATCTAGCGGGCCCTACGAGCAGTACTTC. Protein sequence: CASRSRSSGPYEQYF.